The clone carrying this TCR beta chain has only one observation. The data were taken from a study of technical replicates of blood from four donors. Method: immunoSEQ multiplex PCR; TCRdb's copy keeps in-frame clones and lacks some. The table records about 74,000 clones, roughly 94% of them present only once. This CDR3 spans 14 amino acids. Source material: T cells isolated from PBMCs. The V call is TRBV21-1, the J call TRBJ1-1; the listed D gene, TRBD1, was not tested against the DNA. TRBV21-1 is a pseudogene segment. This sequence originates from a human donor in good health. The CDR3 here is CASSKTAWNTEAFF. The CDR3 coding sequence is TGTGCCAGCAGCAAGACAGCATGGAACACTGAAGCTTTCTTT.